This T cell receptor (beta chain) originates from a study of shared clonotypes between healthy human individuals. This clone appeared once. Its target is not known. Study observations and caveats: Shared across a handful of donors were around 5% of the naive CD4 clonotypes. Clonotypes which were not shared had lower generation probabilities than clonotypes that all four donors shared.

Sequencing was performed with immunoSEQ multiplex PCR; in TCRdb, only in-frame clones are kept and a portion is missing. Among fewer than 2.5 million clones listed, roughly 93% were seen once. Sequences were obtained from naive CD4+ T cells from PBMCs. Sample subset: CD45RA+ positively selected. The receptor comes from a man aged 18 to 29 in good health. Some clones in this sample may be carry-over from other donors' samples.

CDR3 in DNA: TGTGCCAGCTCACCGTTCGCGGGGCTACAAGAGACCCAGTACTTC. Encoded protein: CASSPFAGLQETQYF. The gene calls are TRBV18 and TRBJ2-5, with a tentative D call TRBD2 (6 bases). Germline CDR1 KGHSH, CDR2 LQKENI. Trimming removed 3 bases at V and 2 bases at J, with 13 bases between. The length of the CDR3 is 15 residues.